The entry below describes one T cell receptor beta chain. Authors' data handling: Nucleated cell number was recorded as an estimate derived from reference gene primer amplification. TCRdb keeps only in-frame clones here, not all; method: immunoSEQ multiplex PCR. The D gene and trimming were derived from the DNA, and the V and J assignments and clone size from that table. The sample includes 90,000 to 120,000 clones, 84% of them seen just once. The record originates from a study of blood T cell repertoires in COVID-19. Study-wide background: Samples taken during acute and convalescent COVID-19 were collected in the United States, Italy and Spain. The cDNA or gDNA used as material had been derived from T cells, B-cell-depleted T cells, or PBMCs.

Trimming left V 2 bases short and J 1 base short, with 16 bases between. This CDR3 is 17 amino acids long. Germline CDR1 reads SGHRS; CDR2 reads YFSETQ. The specimen sequenced was peripheral blood. This clonotype originated in a human donor in a cohort sampled during active COVID-19. This chain joins TRBV5-1 and TRBJ1-5, with D possibly TRBD1 on 5 matching bases. The CDR3, as DNA: TGCGCCAGCAGCTTAGGGGCAGGGCTGGACAGCAATCAGCCCCAGCATTTT. Its protein is CASSLGAGLDSNQPQHF.